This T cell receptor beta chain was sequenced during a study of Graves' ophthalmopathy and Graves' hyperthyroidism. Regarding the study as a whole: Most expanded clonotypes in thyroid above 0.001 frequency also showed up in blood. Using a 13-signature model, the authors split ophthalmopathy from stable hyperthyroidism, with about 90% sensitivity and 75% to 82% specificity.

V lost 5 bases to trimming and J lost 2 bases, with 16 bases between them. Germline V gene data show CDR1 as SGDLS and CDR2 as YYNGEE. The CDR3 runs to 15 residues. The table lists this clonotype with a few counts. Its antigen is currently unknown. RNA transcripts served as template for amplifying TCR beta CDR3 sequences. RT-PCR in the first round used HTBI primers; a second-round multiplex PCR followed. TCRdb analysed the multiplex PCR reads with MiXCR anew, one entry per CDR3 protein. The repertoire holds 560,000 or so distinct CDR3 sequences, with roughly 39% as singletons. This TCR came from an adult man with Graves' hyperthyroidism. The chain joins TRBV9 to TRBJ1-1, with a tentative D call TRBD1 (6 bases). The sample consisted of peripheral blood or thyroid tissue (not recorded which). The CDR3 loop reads CASSFYGGPNTEAFF. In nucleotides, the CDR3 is TGTGCCAGCAGTTTTTATGGGGGCCCCAACACTGAAGCTTTCTTT. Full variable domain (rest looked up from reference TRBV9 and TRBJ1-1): DSGVTQTPKHLITATGQRVTLRCSPRSGDLSVYWYQQSLDQGLQFLIQYYNGEERAKGNILERFSAQQFPDLHSELNLSSLELGDSALYFCASSFYGGPNTEAFFGQGTRLTVV.